These 2 T cell receptor beta chains were sequenced from one sample in a study of technical replicates of blood from a few donors. The method was immunoSEQ multiplex PCR; TCRdb's version includes in-frame clones alone and lacks a portion of them. The sample lists about 83,000 clones; approximately 94% were seen once. The source material was T cells isolated from PBMCs. Receptors originate from a human donor in good health.

The V call is TRBV19, the J call TRBJ2-3; tentatively, D is TRBD2 (6 bases). This CDR3 is built from 15 residues. Germline V gene sequence: CDR1 LNHDA, CDR2 SQIVND (reference sequence). V shed 5 bases and J shed 5 bases, with 17 bases lying between them. The CDR3 sequence is CASSLGLQQVDTQYF. The CDR3 DNA reads TGTGCCAGTAGTCTCGGACTACAGCAGGTAGATACGCAGTATTTT.

The genes are TRBV15 and TRBJ2-7; the match to TRBD1 covers 7 bases. The germline V gene encodes CDR1 LNHNV and CDR2 YYDKDF (reference sequence). V was pared by 1 base and J by 6 bases, with 3 bases of the junction left unmatched. This CDR3 has 13 residues. The CDR3 DNA follows: TGTGCCACCAGCAGAGGTAACAGGGGCGAGCAGTACTTC. Amino acids: CATSRGNRGEQYF.